This TCR beta chain derives from a study of patients and donors after allogeneic stem cell transplantation. From germline, CDR1 is LNHDA and CDR2 SQIVND (reference sequence). The CDR3 covers 16 residues. Trimming left V 9 bases short and J 4 bases short, with 24 bases between. TCRdb reprocessed the RT-PCR reads with MiXCR, giving one entry per CDR3 protein. The data hold approximately 430,000 distinct CDR3 sequences, with roughly 17% observed a single time. The TCR originated in a human donor who was either an allogeneic HSCT recipient or a stem cell or donor lymphocyte infusion donor (not recorded which). It is not recorded whose cells these are; they may come from a transplant donor. Sequencing input: blood, either unsorted or a sorted T cell fraction (not recorded which). V gene TRBV19 combines with J gene TRBJ1-1, with D unclear. CDR3 bases: TGTGCCAGCACCCTTTACAGTACCCTGATCGGCACTGAAGCTTTCTTT. It is translated as CASTLYSTLIGTEAFF.